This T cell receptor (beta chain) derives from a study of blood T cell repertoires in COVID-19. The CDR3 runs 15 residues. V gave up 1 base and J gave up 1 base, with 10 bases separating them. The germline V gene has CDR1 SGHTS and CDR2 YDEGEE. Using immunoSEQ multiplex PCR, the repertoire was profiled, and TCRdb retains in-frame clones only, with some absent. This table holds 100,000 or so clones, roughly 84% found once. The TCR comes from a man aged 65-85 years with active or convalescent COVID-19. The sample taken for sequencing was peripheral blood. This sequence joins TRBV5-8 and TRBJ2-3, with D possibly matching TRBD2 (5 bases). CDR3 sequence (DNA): TGTGCCAGCAGCTTGCGGGATCTCGGCACAGATACGCAGTATTTT. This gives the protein CASSLRDLGTDTQYF.